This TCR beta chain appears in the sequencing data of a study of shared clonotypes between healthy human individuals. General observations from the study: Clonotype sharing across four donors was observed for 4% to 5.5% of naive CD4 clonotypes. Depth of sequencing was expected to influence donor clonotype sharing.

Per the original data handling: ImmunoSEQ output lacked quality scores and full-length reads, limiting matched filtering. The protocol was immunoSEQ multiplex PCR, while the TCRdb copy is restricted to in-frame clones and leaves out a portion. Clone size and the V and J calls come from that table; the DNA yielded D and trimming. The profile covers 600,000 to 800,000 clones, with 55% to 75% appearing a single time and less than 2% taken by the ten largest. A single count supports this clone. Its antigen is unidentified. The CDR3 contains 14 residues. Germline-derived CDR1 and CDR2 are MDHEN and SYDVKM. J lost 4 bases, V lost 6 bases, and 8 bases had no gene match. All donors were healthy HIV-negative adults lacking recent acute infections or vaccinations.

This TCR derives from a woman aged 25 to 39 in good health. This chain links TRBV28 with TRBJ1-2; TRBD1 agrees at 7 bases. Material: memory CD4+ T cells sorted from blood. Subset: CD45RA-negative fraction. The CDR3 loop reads CASSRSGTAYGYTF. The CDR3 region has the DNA TGTGCCAGCAGCCGATCCGGGACAGCCTATGGCTACACCTTC.